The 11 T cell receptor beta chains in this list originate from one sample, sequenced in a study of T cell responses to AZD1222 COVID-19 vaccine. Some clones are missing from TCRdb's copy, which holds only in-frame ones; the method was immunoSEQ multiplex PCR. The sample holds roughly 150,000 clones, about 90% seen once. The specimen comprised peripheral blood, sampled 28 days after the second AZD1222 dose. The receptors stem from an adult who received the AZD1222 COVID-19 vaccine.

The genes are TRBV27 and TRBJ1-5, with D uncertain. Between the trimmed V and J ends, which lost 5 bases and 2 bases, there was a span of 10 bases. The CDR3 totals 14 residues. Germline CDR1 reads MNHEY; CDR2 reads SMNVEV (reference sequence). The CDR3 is CASSPWGGNQPQHF. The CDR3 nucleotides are TGTGCCAGCAGTCCCTGGGGTGGCAATCAGCCCCAGCATTTT.

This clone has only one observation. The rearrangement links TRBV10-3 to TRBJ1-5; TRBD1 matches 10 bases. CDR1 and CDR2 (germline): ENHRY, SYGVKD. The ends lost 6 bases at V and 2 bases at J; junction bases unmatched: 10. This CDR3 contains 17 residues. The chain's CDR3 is CAISRGQGIGGNQPQHF. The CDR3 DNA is TGTGCCATCAGCCGGGGACAGGGGATAGGTGGCAATCAGCCCCAGCATTTT.

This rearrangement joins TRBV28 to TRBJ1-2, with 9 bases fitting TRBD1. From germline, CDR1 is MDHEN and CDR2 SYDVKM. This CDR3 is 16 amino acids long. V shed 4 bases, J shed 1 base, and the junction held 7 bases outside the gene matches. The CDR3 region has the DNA TGTGCCAGCAGTTCCGGGACAGGGACAATTAACTATGGCTACACCTTC. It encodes CASSSGTGTINYGYTF.

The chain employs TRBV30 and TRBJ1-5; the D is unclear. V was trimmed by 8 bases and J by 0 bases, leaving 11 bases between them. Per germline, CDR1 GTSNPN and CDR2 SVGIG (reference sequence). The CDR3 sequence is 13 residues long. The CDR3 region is CALGRGSNQPQHF. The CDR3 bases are TGTGCCCTTGGTCGGGGTAGCAATCAGCCCCAGCATTTT.

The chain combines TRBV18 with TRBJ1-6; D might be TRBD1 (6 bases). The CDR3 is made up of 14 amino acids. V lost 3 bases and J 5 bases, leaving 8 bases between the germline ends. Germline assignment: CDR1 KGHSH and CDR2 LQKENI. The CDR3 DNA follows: TGTGCCAGCTCACCTAACAGGGATAATTCACCCCTCCACTTT. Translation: CASSPNRDNSPLHF. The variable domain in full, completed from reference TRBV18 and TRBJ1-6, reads NAGVMQNPRHLVRRRGQEARLRCSPMKGHSHVYWYRQLPEEGLKFMVYLQKENIIDESGMPKERFSAEFPKEGPSILRIQQVVRGDSAAYFCASSPNRDNSPLHFGNGTRLTVT.

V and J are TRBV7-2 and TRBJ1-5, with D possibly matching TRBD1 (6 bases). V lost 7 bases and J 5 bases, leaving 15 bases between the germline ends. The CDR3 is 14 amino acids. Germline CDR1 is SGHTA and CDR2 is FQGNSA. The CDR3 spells CASKQDRQDQPQHF. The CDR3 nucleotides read TGTGCCAGCAAACAAGACAGGCAGGATCAGCCCCAGCATTTT.

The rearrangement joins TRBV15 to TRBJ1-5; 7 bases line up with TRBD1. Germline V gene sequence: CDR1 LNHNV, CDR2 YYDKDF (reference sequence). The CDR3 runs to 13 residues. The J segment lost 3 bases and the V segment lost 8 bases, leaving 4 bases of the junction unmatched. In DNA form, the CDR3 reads TGTGCCACCGCTACAGGGGTCAATCAGCCCCAGCATTTT. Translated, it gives CATATGVNQPQHF. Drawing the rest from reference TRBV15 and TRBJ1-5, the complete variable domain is DAMVIQNPRYQVTQFGKPVTLSCSQTLNHNVMYWYQQKSSQAPKLLFHYYDKDFNNEADTPDNFQSRRPNTSFCFLDIRSPGLGDTAMYLCATATGVNQPQHFGDGTRLSIL.

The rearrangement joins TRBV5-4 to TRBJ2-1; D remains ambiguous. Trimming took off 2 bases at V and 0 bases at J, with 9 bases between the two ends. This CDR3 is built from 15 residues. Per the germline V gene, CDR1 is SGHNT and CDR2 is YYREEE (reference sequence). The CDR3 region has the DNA TGTGCCAGCAGCTTCGACACGGACTCCTACAATGAGCAGTTCTTC. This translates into CASSFDTDSYNEQFF.

The CDR3 bases are TGTGCCAGCAGCGGTCGAAACTATGGCTACACCTTC. This translates into CASSGRNYGYTF. The chain carries TRBV2 and TRBJ1-2; D unresolved. The CDR3 runs to 12 residues. V dropped 6 bases and J dropped 2 bases, with 7 bases sitting between them. Germline assignment: CDR1 SNHLY and CDR2 FYNNEI.

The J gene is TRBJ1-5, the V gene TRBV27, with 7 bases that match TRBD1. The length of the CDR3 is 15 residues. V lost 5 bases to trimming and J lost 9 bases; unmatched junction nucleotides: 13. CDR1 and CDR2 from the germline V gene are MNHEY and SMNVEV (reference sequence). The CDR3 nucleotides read TGTGCCAGCAGTCCCGGGACAGAGGCCGGAAGGCCCCAGCATTTT. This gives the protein CASSPGTEAGRPQHF.

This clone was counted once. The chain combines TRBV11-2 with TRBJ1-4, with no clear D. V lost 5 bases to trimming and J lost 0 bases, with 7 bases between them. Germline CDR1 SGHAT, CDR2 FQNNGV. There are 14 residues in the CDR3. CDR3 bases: TGTGCCAGCAGCGCAACCCCAACTAATGAAAAACTGTTTTTT. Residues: CASSATPTNEKLFF.